The 5 T cell receptor beta chains below all came from one sample that was sequenced in a study of blood T cell repertoires in COVID-19. The method was immunoSEQ multiplex PCR; TCRdb's version includes in-frame clones alone and lacks a portion of them. The table lists under 140,000 clones, more than 65% of them singletons. What was sequenced was peripheral blood. The receptor set was obtained from a woman of 80 years or more with acute or convalescent COVID-19.

The rearrangement joins TRBV29-1 to TRBJ2-1, with 12 bases matching TRBD2. Germline lookup yields CDR1 SQVTM and CDR2 ANQGSEA. The CDR3 sequence is 14 residues long. V gave up 4 bases and J gave up 7 bases; unmatched junction bases: 5. CDR3 coding DNA: TGCAGCGTTGGACTAGCGGGAGTAGCGAATGAGCAGTTCTTC. Its translation: CSVGLAGVANEQFF.

The table lists this clone with a count of one. This chain joins TRBV5-8 and TRBJ1-5; D remains ambiguous. The V and J ends lost 2 bases and 3 bases respectively, with 12 bases between them. CDR1 is SGHTS, CDR2 YDEGEE, per germline. The CDR3 runs to 15 residues. The CDR3 sequence is CASSFAGSYNQPQHF. CDR3 in DNA: TGTGCCAGCAGCTTCGCGGGGAGTTACAATCAGCCCCAGCATTTT. The whole variable domain, filled in from reference TRBV5-8 and TRBJ1-5, reads EAGVTQSPTHLIKTRGQQATLRCSPISGHTSVYWYQQALGLGLQFLLWYDEGEERNRGNFPPRFSGRQFPNYSSELNVNALELEDSALYLCASSFAGSYNQPQHFGDGTRLSIL.

The rearrangement links TRBV5-5 to TRBJ1-2, with 9 bases that match TRBD1. Germline V gives CDR1 SGHKS, CDR2 YYEKEE (reference sequence). The CDR3 spans 14 residues. V was pared by 3 bases and J by 4 bases, with 4 bases of the junction left unmatched. In nucleotides, the CDR3 is TGTGCCAGCAGCTGGGGGGACAGGGCCTATGGCTACACCTTC. Protein sequence: CASSWGDRAYGYTF.

Ten or more counts support this clone. The chain is built from TRBV6-2 or TRBV6-3 and TRBJ2-7; no definite D call. CDR1 is MNHEY, CDR2 SVGEGT, per germline. Trimming left V 2 bases short and J 7 bases short, with 9 bases between. The CDR3 is 12 amino acids. This chain's CDR3 is CASSYPTPEQYF. The CDR3 coding sequence is TGTGCCAGCAGTTACCCAACTCCGGAGCAGTACTTC.

This clone has more than one count but fewer than ten. The chain uses TRBV19 and TRBJ1-2, with 8 bases lining up with TRBD1. Trimming removed 5 bases from V and 4 bases from J; junction bases left unmatched: 18. CDR1 and CDR2 from the germline V gene are LNHDA and SQIVND (reference sequence). The CDR3 runs to 18 residues. This CDR3 reads CASSLQRQGRPSAYGYTF. CDR3 coding DNA: TGTGCCAGTAGTCTCCAACGACAGGGGAGGCCCTCTGCCTATGGCTACACCTTC.